Here is one T cell receptor beta chain with its context. Its antigen is as yet unknown. This specimen comes from a study of cytomegalovirus exposure and HLA in healthy donors. Between the trimmed V and J ends, which lost 2 bases and 2 bases, there was a span of 8 bases. The CDR3 is 14 residues long. Germline assignment: CDR1 MDHEN and CDR2 SYDVKM. Amplification used 60 Vbeta primers and 13 Jbeta primers. Libraries were prepared by immunoSEQ multiplex PCR; TCRdb keeps only in-frame clonotypes and omits some of them. The sample comprises 150,000 to 200,000 clones, around four fifths of which are singletons, and approximately 1.9% rests with the top ten. Regarding the study as a whole: Sequencing depth roughly uniform across donors was assumed in presence/absence analyses. Per a later analysis, HLA-associated TCR beta chains showed more clonal expansion than other, equally common TCR beta chains. CMV serostatus was the only immune exposure information that was available. There were three CMV-associated chains whose specificity for CMV antigens was confirmed in vitro.

The chain employs TRBV28 and TRBJ2-3; tentatively, D is TRBD1 (5 bases). The receptor's source is a man aged 18 to 30 in good health and CMV-seronegative. Sequencing used PBMCs. The CDR3 coding sequence is TGTGCCAGCAGTTTAGACAGACACACAGATACGCAGTATTTT. As protein: CASSLDRHTDTQYF.